These 24 T cell receptor beta chains share one sample of origin, sequenced in a study of cytomegalovirus exposure and HLA in healthy donors. Researchers ran the PCR with 60 Vbeta and 13 Jbeta primers. Only in-frame clones appear in the TCRdb table, and some are missing; sequencing was by immunoSEQ multiplex PCR. This sample yields roughly 180,000 clones, of which approximately 72% are seen a single time; 2% to 3% belongs to the top ten. Source material: PBMCs. The origin of the receptors is a female donor in good health and CMV-seronegative.

The chain carries TRBV6-5 and TRBJ2-4, with TRBD1 matching 9 bases. Germline assignment: CDR1 MNHEY and CDR2 SVGAGI. V lost 6 bases and J lost 9; bases outside the gene matches: 9. This CDR3 has 14 residues. CDR3 in amino acids: CASSDRQGGRIQYF. CDR3 DNA: TGTGCCAGCAGCGATCGACAGGGGGGCCGCATTCAGTACTTC.

V gene TRBV10-3 combines with J gene TRBJ1-3; TRBD1 is a possible D gene (6 bases). Trimming took 3 bases from V and 0 from J, leaving 12 bases between them. The CDR3 extends over 16 amino acids. The V gene's germline CDR1 is ENHRY and CDR2 SYGVKD. The CDR3 region has the DNA TGTGCCATCAGTGATTTTGGGGGCGACTCTGGAAACACCATATATTTT. Its protein is CAISDFGGDSGNTIYF.

The chain recombines TRBV28 with TRBJ1-2, with a weak D call TRBD1 (5 bases). Germline CDR1 MDHEN, CDR2 SYDVKM. CDR3 length: 15 amino acids. V lost 3 bases, J lost 8 bases, and 19 bases lay in between. The CDR3 spells CASSFGGTEQRGYTF. Here the CDR3 DNA reads TGTGCCAGCAGTTTTGGAGGGACCGAGCAAAGGGGCTACACCTTC.

The chain employs TRBV15 and TRBJ1-1, with TRBD1 identical over 7 bases. The CDR3 loop spans 15 amino acids. The germline V gene encodes CDR1 LNHNV and CDR2 YYDKDF (reference sequence). J gave up 1 base and V 2 bases, and 4 bases lay outside the gene matches. The DNA of the CDR3 is TGTGCCACCAGCAGACCAGGGGGGAGGAACACTGAAGCTTTCTTT. It yields the protein CATSRPGGRNTEAFF.

The chain combines TRBV16 with TRBJ1-2, with unresolved D. This CDR3 region has 12 residues. V dropped 2 bases and J dropped 8 bases, with 9 bases sitting between them. Germline CDR1 is KGHSY and CDR2 is FQNENV. The CDR3 DNA sequence: TGTGCCAGCAGCCAAGGGCAGGAAGGCTACACCTTC. Translation: CASSQGQEGYTF.

The rearrangement joins TRBV27 to TRBJ2-1, with D perhaps TRBD1 (5 bases). The germline CDR1 and CDR2 sequences are MNHEY and SMNVEV (reference sequence). The CDR3 has 14 amino acids. The V gene lost 2 bases and the J gene lost 7 bases, with 12 bases spanning the gap. The CDR3 DNA reads as TGTGCCAGCAGTTTAAGTCAGGGTCGGAATGAGCAGTTCTTC. Encoded protein: CASSLSQGRNEQFF.

V gene TRBV10-3 combines with J gene TRBJ2-5, with D possibly being TRBD2 (5 bases). The DNA end is more similar to TRBJ2-7, so the J call may be wrong. CDR3 size: 14 residues. Germline V gene lookup returns CDR1 ENHRY and CDR2 SYGVKD. The CDR3 region is CAISAQRRIHEQYF. The DNA for the CDR3 is TGTGCCATCAGCGCACAGAGGAGGATTCACGAGCAGTACTTC.

This clone was detected a few times. The rearrangement uses TRBV6-5 and TRBJ2-1; tentative D call: TRBD2 (6 bases). Looked up from germline, CDR1 is MNHEY and CDR2 is SVGAGI. The length of the CDR3 is 13 residues. Between the trimmed V and J ends, which lost 4 bases and 5 bases, there was a span of 9 bases. The CDR3 spells CASSWGTDNEQFF. In DNA form, the CDR3 reads TGTGCCAGCAGTTGGGGGACTGACAATGAGCAGTTCTTC.

In this sample, this clone turned up a few times. Other DNA variants within this sample encode the same CDR3. The J gene is TRBJ1-4, the V gene TRBV6-5; 9 bases fit TRBD1. The V gene end was trimmed by 2 bases and the J gene end by 7 bases; junction bases not matched to a gene: 2. Germline values: CDR1 MNHEY, CDR2 SVGAGI. The CDR3 loop spans 14 amino acids. CDR3 sequence: CASSYEDRGEKLFF. The CDR3 coding sequence is TGTGCCAGCAGTTACGAGGACAGGGGTGAAAAACTGTTTTTT.

This clone was seen a few times. The chain carries TRBV4-3 and TRBJ1-5, with TRBD1 matching 8 bases. The V gene's germline CDR1 is LGHNA and CDR2 YSLEER. This CDR3 spans 15 amino acids. With V trimmed by 4 bases and J by 1 base, 3 bases remained unmatched. This CDR3 is CASSRTGGSNQPQHF. Written as DNA, the CDR3 is TGCGCCAGCAGCCGTACAGGGGGAAGCAATCAGCCCCAGCATTTT.

There are a few counts of this clone. V usage is TRBV7-2 and J usage is TRBJ1-1; the D gene is possibly TRBD1 (5 bases). Deletions cut 6 bases from V and 7 bases from J, with 21 bases between. Per the germline V gene, CDR1 is SGHTA and CDR2 is FQGNSA. This CDR3 region has 15 residues. The CDR3 is CASSQSWLRQLEAFF. In DNA form, the CDR3 reads TGTGCCAGCAGTCAAAGCTGGTTGAGACAGCTTGAAGCTTTCTTT.

The chain employs TRBV30 and TRBJ2-1; 13 bases map to TRBD2. Germline CDR1 is GTSNPN and CDR2 is SVGIG (reference sequence). There are 17 residues in the CDR3. Losses at the gene ends were 0 bases for V and 8 bases for J; bases not matched to a gene: 10. DNA for the CDR3: TGTGCCTGGAGTGTGGGCGGACTAGCGGGGGTTGGGGATGAGCAGTTCTTC. This gives the protein CAWSVGGLAGVGDEQFF. Full variable domain (missing parts from reference TRBV30 and TRBJ2-1): SQTIHQWPATLVQPVGSPLSLECTVEGTSNPNLYWYRQAAGRGLQLLFYSVGIGQISSEVPQNLSASRPQDRQFILSSKKLLLSDSGFYLCAWSVGGLAGVGDEQFFGPGTRLTVL.

The J gene is TRBJ2-7, the V gene TRBV6-5; 11 bases are shared with TRBD2. The J segment lost 5 bases and the V segment lost 6 bases, leaving 9 bases of the junction unmatched. CDR1 is MNHEY, CDR2 SVGAGI, per germline. The CDR3 contains 15 residues. The DNA of the CDR3 is TGTGCCAGCAGGACGATTAGCGGGGGGGCCAACGAGCAGTACTTC. It yields the protein CASRTISGGANEQYF.

V usage is TRBV27 and J usage is TRBJ2-3; D unresolved. The V gene's germline CDR1 is MNHEY and CDR2 SMNVEV (reference sequence). The CDR3 has 14 residues. The V end was cut by 3 bases, the J end by 2 bases, with 9 bases between. CDR3 coding DNA: TGTGCCAGCAGTTTGAACTTTGACACAGATACGCAGTATTTT. This gives the protein CASSLNFDTDTQYF.

The CDR3 reads CASSPPRRAGTDTQYF. CDR3 in DNA: TGCGCCAGCAGTCCCCCGAGGAGGGCGGGCACAGATACGCAGTATTTT. V gene TRBV23-1 combines with J gene TRBJ2-3; D may be TRBD2 (6 bases). TRBV23-1 is filed as an ORF, its function uncertain. Trimming cost V 4 bases and J 1 base, with 15 bases left between them. There are 16 residues in the CDR3.

The CDR3 loop reads CASSGTFPGAPANQPQHF. The CDR3 bases are TGTGCCAGCAGTGGGACCTTTCCAGGGGCCCCCGCCAATCAGCCCCAGCATTTT. The rearrangement links TRBV2 to TRBJ1-5, with D perhaps TRBD1 (6 bases). Trimming took 4 bases from V and 3 from J, leaving 22 bases between them. The CDR3 loop spans 18 amino acids. Germline values: CDR1 SNHLY, CDR2 FYNNEI.

V is TRBV10-1 and J is TRBJ2-2; tentative D call: TRBD1 (5 bases). Germline V CDR1 and CDR2: WNHNN, SYGVQD (reference sequence). This CDR3 is 12 amino acids long. Trimming pared 4 bases from V and 7 bases from J, leaving 7 bases between. The CDR3 reads CASSGGVGELFF. The DNA for the CDR3 is TGCGCCAGCAGTGGGGGCGTCGGGGAGCTGTTTTTT.

A word on this clone: The same CDR3 arises from other DNA sequences in this sample as well. The chain uses TRBV27 and TRBJ2-7; 7 nucleotides match TRBD2. Unmatched junction bases numbered 3, after V lost 3 bases and J lost 4 bases. The CDR3 length is 13 residues. Germline values: CDR1 MNHEY, CDR2 SMNVEV (reference sequence). CDR3 coding DNA: TGTGCCAGCAGTTTGGGCGGGAGTTACGAGCAGTACTTC. Its translation: CASSLGGSYEQYF.

This clone was counted a single time. This chain uses TRBV6-6 with TRBJ2-5, with 11 positions matching TRBD2. The CDR3 sequence is 15 residues long. In germline, CDR1 is MNHNY, CDR2 SVGAGI (reference sequence). The V and J ends lost 5 bases and 10 bases, in that order; junction bases with no gene match: 12. This CDR3 reads CASSPTSGGPEGQYF. DNA for the CDR3: TGTGCCAGCAGTCCCACTAGCGGGGGCCCCGAGGGCCAGTACTTC.

CDR3 residues: CASSLGGDRGGNEQFF. In nucleotides, the CDR3 is TGTGCCAGCAGCTTAGGGGGAGACCGCGGGGGCAATGAGCAGTTCTTC. The chain couples TRBV7-3 to TRBJ2-1; TRBD2 matches 7 bases. Germline CDR1 reads SGHTA; CDR2 reads FQGTGA. The V and J ends lost 2 bases and 6 bases, in that order; junction bases with no gene match: 10. This CDR3 contains 16 residues.

This chain uses TRBV29-1 with TRBJ2-1, with 11 positions matching TRBD2. The germline V gene encodes CDR1 SQVTM and CDR2 ANQGSEA. The J segment lost 6 bases and the V segment lost 2 bases, leaving 3 bases of the junction unmatched. This CDR3 has 14 residues. CDR3 in DNA: TGCAGCGTTGAATTAGCGGGAGGGCCCAATGAGCAGTTCTTC. This encodes CSVELAGGPNEQFF.

Here the CDR3 reads CASSVTGVSPLHF. In DNA, the CDR3 is TGTGCCAGCAGTGTGACAGGGGTCTCACCCCTCCACTTT. The chain couples TRBV25-1 to TRBJ1-6; 8 bases align to TRBD1. Per germline, CDR1 MGHDK and CDR2 SYGVNS. V shed 4 bases, J shed 10 bases, and the junction held 3 bases outside the gene matches. The CDR3 totals 13 residues.

This chain uses TRBV19 with TRBJ1-6; D is undetermined. Germline V gives CDR1 LNHDA, CDR2 SQIVND (reference sequence). Deletions cut 7 bases from V and 0 bases from J, with 4 bases between. The CDR3 is 13 amino acids. CDR3 in DNA: TGTGCCAGTACCATCTCCTATAATTCACCCCTCCACTTT. Its protein product is CASTISYNSPLHF.

V is TRBV6-5 and J is TRBJ1-1; D is unresolved. The CDR3 covers 13 residues. Germline V gives CDR1 MNHEY, CDR2 SVGAGI. V dropped 7 bases and J dropped 2 bases, with 11 bases sitting between them. CDR3 region: CASKRSLNTEAFF. The CDR3 DNA is TGTGCCAGCAAGCGGTCCCTCAACACTGAAGCTTTCTTT.